A single sample is the source of the 6 T cell receptor beta chains below, sequenced in a study of shared clonotypes between healthy human individuals. The protocol was immunoSEQ multiplex PCR, while the TCRdb copy is restricted to in-frame clones and leaves out a portion. This table holds more than 2,000,000 clones, approximately 93% found once. The sample consisted of naive CD4+ T cells from PBMCs. Subset described: CD45RA+ positively selected. These TCRs come from a man between 18 and 29 years old in good health. Some clones in this sample may be carry-over from other donors' samples.

The chain has TRBV5-4 and TRBJ2-5, with 10 bases matching TRBD1. CDR3 length: 15 amino acids. V dropped 4 bases and J dropped 3; count of bases not matched to a gene: 6. Germline CDR1 reads SGHNT; CDR2 reads YYREEE (reference sequence). CDR3 sequence reads: CASSLGTGVKETQYF. CDR3 coding DNA: TGTGCCAGCAGCCTCGGGACAGGGGTAAAAGAGACCCAGTACTTC.

The rearrangement joins TRBV7-2 to TRBJ1-2; D gene ambiguous. V lost 5 bases to trimming and J lost 2 bases, with 15 bases between them. Germline V gene lookup returns CDR1 SGHTA and CDR2 FQGNSA. The CDR3 has 15 residues. The CDR3 loop is CASSPPGHTNYGYTF. The CDR3 DNA reads TGTGCCAGCAGCCCCCCCGGCCATACCAACTATGGCTACACCTTC.

This sequence joins TRBV7-2 and TRBJ1-5; D not resolved. CDR1 is SGHTA and CDR2 is FQGNSA in the germline V gene. V lost 5 bases, J lost 1 base, and 9 bases lay in between. The CDR3 spans 14 residues. CDR3 coding DNA: TGTGCCAGCAGCCGAGGAGGGAGCAATCAGCCCCAGCATTTT. Its translation: CASSRGGSNQPQHF.

V usage is TRBV27 and J usage is TRBJ2-6, with 9 bases aligning to TRBD1. Germline CDR1 reads MNHEY; CDR2 reads SMNVEV (reference sequence). There are 20 residues in the CDR3. V shed 5 bases, J shed 1 base, and the junction held 15 bases outside the gene matches. The CDR3 sequence is CASSPGDRVNFVSGANVLTF. The CDR3 DNA sequence: TGTGCCAGCAGTCCGGGGGACAGGGTTAACTTTGTATCTGGGGCCAACGTCCTGACTTTC.

This chain joins TRBV19 and TRBJ2-1; 8 bases align to TRBD1. CDR1 and CDR2 (germline): LNHDA, SQIVND (reference sequence). The CDR3 runs to 15 residues. J was trimmed by 5 bases and V by 5 bases; bases with no gene match: 8. CDR3 nucleotide sequence: TGTGCCAGTAGTCAATCCGGGACAGGACACAATGAGCAGTTCTTC. Translation gives CASSQSGTGHNEQFF.

This chain links TRBV11-2 with TRBJ1-2, with unresolved D. CDR1 is SGHAT, CDR2 FQNNGV, per germline. The V end lost 5 bases, the J end lost 4 bases, and 14 bases lay between the germline ends. The CDR3 spans 14 residues. CDR3 region: CASSVNGGIYGYTF. The CDR3 nucleotides are TGTGCCAGCAGCGTCAACGGAGGGATCTATGGCTACACCTTC.